The 12 T cell receptor beta chains given below trace back to one sample, sequenced in a study of PD-1 blockade in classical Hodgkin lymphoma. Brentuximab vedotin exposure varied, and every patient relapsed after autologous stem cell transplantation. The repertoire was sequenced with immunoSEQ multiplex PCR; TCRdb's copy has only in-frame clones and lacks some. This sample yields some 41,000 clones, of which approximately 90% are seen a single time; approximately 5.7% belongs to the top ten. The sample consisted of peripheral blood mononuclear cells (PBMCs), taken before the second cycle of nivolumab. These receptors all come from a human donor with classical Hodgkin lymphoma.

V gene TRBV5-1 combines with J gene TRBJ1-4; the D is unclear. The CDR3 runs to 14 residues. V was trimmed by 1 base and J by 7 bases, leaving 11 bases between them. Germline loops: CDR1 SGHRS, CDR2 YFSETQ. The DNA for the CDR3 is TGCGCCAGCAGCTTGTATAGCACGGGTGAAAAACTGTTTTTT. Translating gives CASSLYSTGEKLFF.

The V and J genes are TRBV29-1 and TRBJ2-3; 7 positions match TRBD2. This CDR3 has 13 amino acids. Germline V lookup: CDR1 SQVTM, CDR2 ANQGSEA. V dropped 7 bases and J dropped 4; count of bases not matched to a gene: 8. CDR3 nucleotides: TGCAGCGACCTGGCGGGAGAGTCAGATACGCAGTATTTT. It encodes CSDLAGESDTQYF.

The rearrangement joins TRBV4-1 to TRBJ2-7; 7 bases map to TRBD2. V shed 3 bases, J shed 0 bases, and the junction held 8 bases outside the gene matches. This CDR3 contains 16 residues. Germline V gene lookup returns CDR1 MGHRA and CDR2 YSYEKL. CDR3 residues: CASSQGGGRGSYEQYF. For the CDR3, the DNA is TGCGCCAGCAGCCAGGGAGGAGGGAGGGGCTCCTACGAGCAGTACTTC.

In this sample, this clone turned up a few times. J is TRBJ2-1 and V is TRBV27; 15 nucleotides line up with TRBD2. After removal of 8 bases from V and 12 bases from J, the junction contained 5 bases not matched to a gene. CDR3 length: 13 amino acids. Germline loops: CDR1 MNHEY, CDR2 SMNVEV (reference sequence). In DNA form, the CDR3 reads TGTGCCAGCGGACTAGCGGGAGGGTTGGGGCAGTTCTTC. Translated, it gives CASGLAGGLGQFF.

The rearrangement joins TRBV27 to TRBJ2-5; 9 bases are a match to TRBD1. In germline, CDR1 is MNHEY, CDR2 SMNVEV (reference sequence). J gave up 4 bases and V 5 bases, and 17 bases lay outside the gene matches. CDR3 length: 18 residues. CDR3 sequence: CASSARGTGFVVAETQYF. The DNA of the CDR3 is TGTGCCAGCAGTGCCCGAGGGACAGGGTTCGTCGTGGCAGAGACCCAGTACTTC.

J is TRBJ2-7 and V is TRBV5-4, with 7 bases matching TRBD1. Germline CDR1 is SGHNT and CDR2 is YYREEE (reference sequence). This CDR3 has 15 amino acids. V was clipped by 4 bases and J by 2 bases; unmatched bases: 9. The CDR3 protein is CASSLLTGNPYEQYF. CDR3 in DNA: TGTGCCAGCAGCCTCCTGACAGGGAATCCCTACGAGCAGTACTTC.

This chain joins TRBV9 and TRBJ2-1; 8 positions agree with TRBD2. There are 17 residues in the CDR3. J gave up 4 bases and V 0 bases, and 9 bases lay outside the gene matches. Per the germline V gene, CDR1 is SGDLS and CDR2 is YYNGEE. CDR3 coding DNA: TGTGCCAGCAGCGTAGGTGTAGTAGCGGGAAAATACAATGAGCAGTTCTTC. Protein: CASSVGVVAGKYNEQFF.

V gene TRBV5-1 combines with J gene TRBJ2-2, with 10 bases matching TRBD1. The CDR3 loop spans 17 amino acids. Trimming took 4 bases from V and 5 from J; bases not matched to a gene: 11. Looked up from germline, CDR1 is SGHRS and CDR2 is YFSETQ. The CDR3 sequence: CASSPTLGQGITGELFF. For the CDR3, the DNA is TGCGCCAGCAGCCCGACGCTGGGACAGGGGATAACCGGGGAGCTGTTTTTT.

The rearrangement joins TRBV28 to TRBJ2-7; 9 nucleotides agree with TRBD2. Germline V gives CDR1 MDHEN, CDR2 SYDVKM. The CDR3 covers 17 residues. The J segment lost 2 bases and the V segment lost 4 bases, leaving 12 bases of the junction unmatched. The chain's CDR3 is CASSSLAGPSPPYEQYF. The CDR3 DNA is TGTGCCAGCAGTTCACTAGCGGGCCCCTCCCCCCCCTACGAGCAGTACTTC.

In this sample, this clone turned up once. The chain is built from TRBV28 and TRBJ1-2, with 7 bases lining up with TRBD1. Losses at the gene ends were 6 bases for V and 8 bases for J; bases not matched to a gene: 12. Germline-derived CDR1 and CDR2 are MDHEN and SYDVKM. The CDR3 spans 14 residues. CDR3 nucleotide sequence: TGTGCCAGCAGATCGGGACAGATAAGACGGGGCTACACCTTC. Its translation is CASRSGQIRRGYTF.

This sequence joins TRBV19 and TRBJ2-2, with 9 bases lining up with TRBD1. Germline V CDR1 and CDR2: LNHDA, SQIVND (reference sequence). V lost 6 bases to trimming and J lost 0 bases; unmatched junction nucleotides: 11. The CDR3 extends over 18 amino acids. CDR3 sequence: CASRSGTGTSSNTGELFF. In DNA form, the CDR3 reads TGTGCCAGTAGATCCGGGACAGGGACTTCATCGAACACCGGGGAGCTGTTTTTT. The full variable domain, completed using reference TRBV19 and TRBJ2-2, is DGGITQSPKYLFRKEGQNVTLSCEQNLNHDAMYWYRQDPGQGLRLIYYSQIVNDFQKGDIAEGYSVSREKKESFPLTVTSAQKNPTAFYLCASRSGTGTSSNTGELFFGEGSRLTVL.

The rearrangement joins TRBV7-8 to TRBJ2-3; D is possibly TRBD2 (6 bases). Germline values: CDR1 SGHVS, CDR2 FQNEAQ. V was clipped by 6 bases and J by 2 bases, with 15 bases between them. This CDR3 spans 15 amino acids. The CDR3 loop is CASSEDGGATDTQYF. CDR3 DNA: TGTGCCAGCAGTGAGGACGGCGGGGCCACAGATACGCAGTATTTT.